This is a list of T cell receptor beta chains from one sample in a study of shared clonotypes between healthy human individuals. Sequenced by immunoSEQ multiplex PCR; TCRdb stores in-frame clones only, minus some. The sample holds about 1 million clones, about 75% seen once. The sample consisted of memory CD4+ T cells sorted from blood. The receptor set was obtained from a man aged 18 to 29 in good health. Both conserved end residues are part of each CDR3. The order of the fields is D gene, clone size, J gene, V gene, CDR3 DNA, CDR3 protein. D genes are given only for firm matches. Some rows have no size entry. The others give once, few or many, or a class for an expanded clone.

. . TRBJ1-3 TRBV7-2 TGTGCCAGCAGCCCCCTAGGGGGGAAGAGCTCTGGAAACACCATATATTTT CASSPLGGKSSGNTIYF
. . TRBJ2-5 TRBV2 TGTGCCAGCGAGCAGGGGGGGTCACAGGAGACCCAGTACTTC CASEQGGSQETQYF
. . TRBJ2-7 TRBV6-6 TGTGCCAGCAGTCAAACATACGAGCAGTACTTC CASSQTYEQYF
TRBD2 . TRBJ2-7 TRBV10-3 TGTGCCATCAGACCAGGACTAGCGGCAACCCTAGACGAGCAGTACTTC CAIRPGLAATLDEQYF
. . TRBJ2-3 TRBV11-2 TGTGCCAGCAGCTTACGGTCAAGCACAGATACGCAGTATTTT CASSLRSSTDTQYF
. . TRBJ2-7 TRBV29-1 TGCAGCGTTCGGACGGTATTCTCCTACGAGCAGTACTTC CSVRTVFSYEQYF
. . TRBJ2-7 TRBV11-2 TGTGCCAGCAGCCGCTTCTACGAGCAGTACTTC CASSRFYEQYF
. . TRBJ1-2 TRBV28 TGTGCCAGCAGTAGTCCAACGGGTGTGGGGAACTATGGCTACACCTTC CASSSPTGVGNYGYTF
. . TRBJ2-4 TRBV30 TGTGCCTGGAGTGTAGGTGTAGTTTCGGGAGCAGACATTCAGTACTTC CAWSVGVVSGADIQYF
. . TRBJ1-1 TRBV5-1 TGCGCCAGCAGCTTAAGGCCTGAGGAGGACACTGAAGCTTTCTTT CASSLRPEEDTEAFF
. . TRBJ1-1 TRBV25-1 TGTGCCAGCACTGGACAGCAGAACACTGAAGCTTTCTTT CASTGQQNTEAFF
. . TRBJ2-7 TRBV11-2 TGTGCCAGCAGCTTAGTCAGGTGGGGCAACGAGCAGTACTTC CASSLVRWGNEQYF
TRBD1 few TRBJ1-5 TRBV5-6 TGTGCCAGCAGCTCGGGACAGGGGGCACAGCCCCAGCATTTT CASSSGQGAQPQHF
. once TRBJ2-5 TRBV27 TGTGCCAGCAGACCCACCGGCGCCACGAGAGAGTACTTC CASRPTGATREYF
. . TRBJ2-1 TRBV7-2 TGTGCCAGCAGCTTAGCAGTGAGGTTGAATGAGCAGTTCTTC CASSLAVRLNEQFF
. . TRBJ2-2 TRBV5-8 TGTGCCAGCAGCTTATACGGGGCGAACACCGGGGAGCTGTTTTTT CASSLYGANTGELFF
. . TRBJ1-1 TRBV7-9 TGTGCCAGCAGCTTAGTAGGTCCCTTTTTCTTT CASSLVGPFFF
TRBD1 . TRBJ1-1 TRBV7-2 TGTGCCAGCAGCCCACGACGGGACAGGGAGAGCACTGAAGCTTTCTTT CASSPRRDRESTEAFF
. . TRBJ2-2 TRBV30 TGTGCCTGGAGTGTTCTACGCCCCCCTCGGACAGGGAGGGGGAACACCGGGGAGCTGTTTTTT CAWSVLRPPRTGRGNTGELFF
. once TRBJ2-1 TRBV5-6 TGTGCCAGCAGCGCAGGGGCCGTGGGTGGTGAGCAGTTCTTC CASSAGAVGGEQFF
. . TRBJ1-2 TRBV29-1 TGCAGCGTCGAGCTCGTGGCAGGGAGCGGCTACACCTTC CSVELVAGSGYTF
. few TRBJ1-5 TRBV9 TGTGCCAGCAGCGTAGCTAATAGCAATCAGCCCCAGCATTTT CASSVANSNQPQHF
. . TRBJ2-7 TRBV7-2 TGTGCCAGCAGCTTAGAGATAAAGTCCTACGAGCAGTACTTC CASSLEIKSYEQYF
. . TRBJ1-2 TRBV2 TGTGCCAGCAGTTTGGACCTAATCTATGGCTACACCTTC CASSLDLIYGYTF
. . TRBJ2-7 TRBV5-1 TGCGCCAGCACCGAGGGAGCGGGCTTGGGAGAGCAGTACTTC CASTEGAGLGEQYF
TRBD1 . TRBJ1-6 TRBV6-1 TGTGCCAGCAGTGAATGGGGCAGGGGGAATTCACCCCTCCACTTT CASSEWGRGNSPLHF
. . TRBJ2-7 TRBV2 TGTGCCAGCAGGAATCGGGACCGCACTTACGAGCAGTACTTC CASRNRDRTYEQYF
. . TRBJ1-6 TRBV11-2 TGTGCCAGCACCTCGGACACGTCGAGCAATTCACCCCTCCACTTT CASTSDTSSNSPLHF
. . TRBJ1-2 TRBV5-1 TGCGCCAGCAGCCCTGGAGGGAAGACCTATGGCTACACCTTC CASSPGGKTYGYTF
. . TRBJ1-1 TRBV5-1 TGCGCCAGCAGCTTGGGGGATTTGGGAGGAACTGAAGCTTTCTTT CASSLGDLGGTEAFF
TRBD2 . TRBJ2-7 TRBV7-9 TGTGCCAGCAGCTCGGGGTTTGGGGTAGCGGGGAGCTCCTACGAGCAGTACTTC CASSSGFGVAGSSYEQYF
. . TRBJ2-7 TRBV18 TGTGCCAGCTCGCAACCCCTACCACAGGGAGGGGGGTCCTACGAGCAGTACTTC CASSQPLPQGGGSYEQYF
. . TRBJ2-7 TRBV18 TGTGCCAGCAGACCAGGGGAGTCCTACGAGCAGTACTTC CASRPGESYEQYF
. . TRBJ2-2 TRBV4-1 TGCGCCAGCAGCCAAGGTCCAGGGCGGTCCGGGGAGCTGTTTTTT CASSQGPGRSGELFF
TRBD1 . TRBJ1-2 TRBV27 TGTGCCAGCAGTCCACAGGGGTGGGGAGGCTACACCTTC CASSPQGWGGYTF
. many TRBJ1-1 TRBV18 TGTGCCAGCTCACCTGGCACTGAAGCTTTCTTT CASSPGTEAFF
. . TRBJ2-7 TRBV28 TGTGCCAGCCGCGACTCCGGGACCCTCTACGAGCAGTACTTC CASRDSGTLYEQYF
TRBD1 . TRBJ1-6 TRBV10-3 TGTGCCATCAAGTCTGGACAGGGATATTCACCCCTCCACTTT CAIKSGQGYSPLHF
. . TRBJ2-3 TRBV30 TGTGCCTGGGGCAGACCCCCCACGAATACGCAGTATTTT CAWGRPPTNTQYF
. . TRBJ2-2 TRBV9 TGTGCCAGCAGCGTAGAAGGTCCGATCGGGGAGCTGTTTTTT CASSVEGPIGELFF
. . TRBJ1-4 TRBV5-1 TGCGCCAGCAGCTTGGAGGGGAATTGGCACGAAAAACTGTTTTTT CASSLEGNWHEKLFF
TRBD2 . TRBJ2-1 TRBV28 TGTGCCACCCTCCCCGGACTAGCGGGAAACAATGAGCAGTTCTTC CATLPGLAGNNEQFF
TRBD1 . TRBJ1-1 TRBV19 TGTGCCAGTAGCCAGCCCAGGGGGCAGAACACTGAAGCTTTCTTT CASSQPRGQNTEAFF
TRBD1 . TRBJ2-3 TRBV4-1 TGCGCCAGCAGCCCCGGGACAGTTGTGACAGATACGCAGTATTTT CASSPGTVVTDTQYF
. . TRBJ1-5 TRBV9 TGTGCCAGCAGCGTAGATACAGGTAATCAGCCCCAGCATTTT CASSVDTGNQPQHF
. . TRBJ1-1 TRBV5-1 TGCGCCAGCAGCTTGGTGGTGCAGAACACTGAAGCTTTCTTT CASSLVVQNTEAFF
. . TRBJ2-7 TRBV27 TGTGCCAGCAGTGCTGGGGGCTCCTACGAGCAGTACTTC CASSAGGSYEQYF
TRBD2 . TRBJ2-1 TRBV27 TGTGCCAGCACCTCCGGGACTAGCGGGTACAATGAGCAGTTCTTC CASTSGTSGYNEQFF
TRBD1 once TRBJ2-5 TRBV19 TGTGCCAGTAGTAGGCCTAGGACAGGGGGAGAAGAGACCCAGTACTTC CASSRPRTGGEETQYF
TRBD2 . TRBJ2-1 TRBV4-1 TGCGCCAGCAGCCAGCTAGCGGGGGTCTACAATGAGCTATTCTTC CASSQLAGVYNELFF
. . TRBJ1-4 TRBV7-8 TGTGCCAGCGGATTTGGGGGAGAAAAACTGTTTTTT CASGFGGEKLFF
. . TRBJ1-1 TRBV19 TGTGCCAGTTTGTCCGCGGAAAAGGCTGAAGCTTTCTTT CASLSAEKAEAFF